This T cell receptor (beta chain) was obtained from a study of blood T cell repertoires in COVID-19. Whole-study context: The United States, Italy and Spain supplied acute and convalescent COVID-19 samples. In each case, the material was cDNA or gDNA derived from T cells, B-cell-depleted T cells, or PBMCs.

Clones were sequenced by immunoSEQ multiplex PCR, and TCRdb holds only the in-frame ones, with some missing. In the table there are about 190,000 clones, roughly 85% of which are singletons. Trimming pared 0 bases from V and 14 bases from J, leaving 17 bases between. Per the germline V gene, CDR1 is MNHEY and CDR2 is SMNVEV (reference sequence). The CDR3 runs to 15 residues. This clone was seen just once. The sequence came from a woman under 40 with acute or convalescent COVID-19. The J gene is TRBJ1-6, the V gene TRBV27, with TRBD1 as a possible D gene (6 bases). The sequenced material came from peripheral blood. The CDR3, as DNA: TGTGCCAGCAGTTTATCGAGGATCAGGGGAGTGTCCCTCCACTTT. Its translation: CASSLSRIRGVSLHF.